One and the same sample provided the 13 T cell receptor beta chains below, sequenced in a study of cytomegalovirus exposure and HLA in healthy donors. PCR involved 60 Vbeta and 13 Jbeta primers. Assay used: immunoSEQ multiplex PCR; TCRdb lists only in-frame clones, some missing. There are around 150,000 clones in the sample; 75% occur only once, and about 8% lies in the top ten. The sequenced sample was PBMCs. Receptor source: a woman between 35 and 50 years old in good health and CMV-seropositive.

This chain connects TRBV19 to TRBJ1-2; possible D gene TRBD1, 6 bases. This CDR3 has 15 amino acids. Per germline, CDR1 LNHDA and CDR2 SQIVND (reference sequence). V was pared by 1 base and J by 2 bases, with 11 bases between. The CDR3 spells CASSIGAQGNYGYTF. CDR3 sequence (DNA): TGTGCCAGTAGTATAGGGGCCCAGGGGAACTATGGCTACACCTTC.

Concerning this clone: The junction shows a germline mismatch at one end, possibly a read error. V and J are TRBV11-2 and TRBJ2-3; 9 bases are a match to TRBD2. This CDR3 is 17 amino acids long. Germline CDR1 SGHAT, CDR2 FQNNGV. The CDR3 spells CASSLLSGGTSTGTQYF. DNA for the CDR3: TGTGCCAGCAGCTTACTGAGTGGCGGGACTAGCACAGGTACGCAGTATTTT.

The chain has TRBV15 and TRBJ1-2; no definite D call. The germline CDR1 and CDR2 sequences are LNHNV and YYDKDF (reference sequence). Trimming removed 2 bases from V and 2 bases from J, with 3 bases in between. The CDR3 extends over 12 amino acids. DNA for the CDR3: TGTGCCACCAGCAGACTAAACTATGGCTACACCTTC. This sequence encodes CATSRLNYGYTF.

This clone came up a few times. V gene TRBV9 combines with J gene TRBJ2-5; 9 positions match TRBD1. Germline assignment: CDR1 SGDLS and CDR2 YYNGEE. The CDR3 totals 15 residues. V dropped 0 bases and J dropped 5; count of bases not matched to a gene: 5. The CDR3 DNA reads TGTGCCAGCAGCGTAGCAGGACAGGGGTGGGAGACCCAGTACTTC. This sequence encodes CASSVAGQGWETQYF.

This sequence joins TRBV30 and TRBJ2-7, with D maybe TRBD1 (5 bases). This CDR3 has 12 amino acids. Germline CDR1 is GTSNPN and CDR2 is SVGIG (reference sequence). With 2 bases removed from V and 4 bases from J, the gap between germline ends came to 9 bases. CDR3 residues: CAWSRSGYEQYF. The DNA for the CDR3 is TGTGCCTGGAGTCGGTCAGGGTACGAGCAGTACTTC.

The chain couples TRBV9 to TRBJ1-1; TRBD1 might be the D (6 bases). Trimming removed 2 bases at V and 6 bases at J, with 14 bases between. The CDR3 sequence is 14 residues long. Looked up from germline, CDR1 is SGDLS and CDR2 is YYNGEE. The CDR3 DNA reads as TGTGCCAGCAGCGTGCGGACAGCAGAGGCTGAAGCTTTCTTT. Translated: CASSVRTAEAEAFF.

CDR3: CASRRTTGSTDTQYF. For the CDR3, the DNA is TGTGCCAGCAGACGCACCACAGGGTCCACAGATACGCAGTATTTT. This chain joins TRBV27 and TRBJ2-3; possibly TRBD1 for D (6 bases). V dropped 6 bases and J dropped 2 bases, with 15 bases sitting between them. Looked up from germline, CDR1 is MNHEY and CDR2 is SMNVEV (reference sequence). This CDR3 comprises 15 residues.

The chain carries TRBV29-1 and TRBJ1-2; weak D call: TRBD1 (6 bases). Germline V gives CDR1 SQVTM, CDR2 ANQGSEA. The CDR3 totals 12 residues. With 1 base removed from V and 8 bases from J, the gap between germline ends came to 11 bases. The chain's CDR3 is CSVEAPGGGYTF. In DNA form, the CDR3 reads TGCAGCGTTGAAGCCCCGGGGGGCGGCTACACCTTC.

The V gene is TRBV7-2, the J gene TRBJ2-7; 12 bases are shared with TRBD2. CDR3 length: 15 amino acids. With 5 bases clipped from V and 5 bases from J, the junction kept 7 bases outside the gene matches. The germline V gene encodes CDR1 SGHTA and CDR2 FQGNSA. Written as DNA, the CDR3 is TGTGCCAGCAGCCCGACTAGCGGGAGACGAAACGAGCAGTACTTC. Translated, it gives CASSPTSGRRNEQYF.

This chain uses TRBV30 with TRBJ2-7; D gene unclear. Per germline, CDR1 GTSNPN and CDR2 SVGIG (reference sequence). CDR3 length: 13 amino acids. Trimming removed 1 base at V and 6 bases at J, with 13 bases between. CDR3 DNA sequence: TGTGCCTGGAGTGGATGGCCTGCTGGCGAGCAGTACTTC. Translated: CAWSGWPAGEQYF.

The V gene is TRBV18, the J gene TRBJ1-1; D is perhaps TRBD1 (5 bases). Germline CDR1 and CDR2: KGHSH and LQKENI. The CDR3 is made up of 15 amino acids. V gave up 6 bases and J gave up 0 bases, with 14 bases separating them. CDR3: CASSPRQIMNTEAFF. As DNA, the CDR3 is TGTGCCAGCTCCCCCAGACAGATCATGAACACTGAAGCTTTCTTT.

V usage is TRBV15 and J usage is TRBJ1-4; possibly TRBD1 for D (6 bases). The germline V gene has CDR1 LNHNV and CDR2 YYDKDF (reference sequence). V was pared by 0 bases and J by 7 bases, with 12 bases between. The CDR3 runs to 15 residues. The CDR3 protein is CATSREGGEGEKLFF. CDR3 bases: TGTGCCACCAGCAGAGAAGGGGGAGAAGGTGAAAAACTGTTTTTT.

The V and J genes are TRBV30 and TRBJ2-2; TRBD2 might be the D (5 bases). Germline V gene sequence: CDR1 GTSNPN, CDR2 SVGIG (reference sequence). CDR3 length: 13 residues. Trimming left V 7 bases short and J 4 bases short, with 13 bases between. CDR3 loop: CASRTAFTGELFF. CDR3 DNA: TGTGCCTCCCGGACTGCTTTCACCGGGGAGCTGTTTTTT.